This TCR beta chain comes out of a study of circulating tumor DNA in untreated peripheral T-cell lymphoma. CDR1 is SGHRS and CDR2 is YFSETQ in the germline V gene. V lost 3 bases, J lost 1 base, and 7 bases lay in between. There are 14 residues in the CDR3. This clone was seen only once. The tumor tissue sample was taken at baseline before any treatment. Repertoires were generated with immunoSEQ multiplex PCR, while TCRdb's copy carries only in-frame clones and drops some. The table lists around 10,000 clones, around four fifths of them singletons. J is TRBJ2-2 and V is TRBV5-1; D remains ambiguous. This TCR was sampled from a human donor with peripheral T-cell lymphoma. Sample: tumor tissue. The CDR3 loop reads CASSSNRNTGELFF. The CDR3 DNA follows: TGCGCCAGCAGCTCGAACAGGAACACCGGGGAGCTGTTTTTT.